The source of this T cell receptor (beta chain) is a study of CD8 T cells in Susac syndrome. The patients who served as multiple sclerosis controls were treatment-naive and had stable or active relapsing-remitting disease that fulfilled the revised McDonald criteria. Random hexamers were used to reverse transcribe an amount of about 0.5 to 1 ug RNA. By means of immunoSEQ multiplex PCR, TCR beta CDR3 spanning 54 Vbeta and 13 Jbeta underwent amplification. TCRdb reprocessed the immunoSEQ multiplex PCR reads via MiXCR and lists one record per CDR3 protein. Here the sample spans 300,000 or so distinct CDR3 sequences, 90% to 95% being singletons. The sample consisted of CD4+ T cells from PBMCs. The source is a human donor with multiple sclerosis.

The CDR3 region is CASRGRVGEKLFF. The CDR3 coding sequence is TGTGCCAGCAGGGGTAGGGTTGGGGAAAAACTGTTTTTT. J is TRBJ1-4 and V is TRBV6-1; unclear D gene. The germline CDR1 and CDR2 sequences are MNHNS and SASEGT. The CDR3 has 13 amino acids. The ends were cut back, 6 bases at V and 8 bases at J, with 13 bases in the middle.